The 3 T cell receptor beta chains below were found in one sample sequenced in a study of Graves' ophthalmopathy and Graves' hyperthyroidism (dated by TCRdb to the late 2010s). The sequencer was an Illumina HiSeq 2000. For repertoire sequencing, the TCR beta CDR3 regions were amplified from RNA transcripts. The first round of RT-PCR was done with HTBI primers and the Qiagen OneStep RT-PCR kit, and was followed by a second round of multiplex PCR, then size selection and purification. In TCRdb, the public reads were trimmed at Q25 with fastp and aligned with MiXCR, with productive beta chains retained. Every entry covers one CDR3 protein and lists the most common genes and DNA from its rows. The sample table shows about 550,000 distinct CDR3 sequences, and 35% to 45% are seen once. The top ten clones comprise 3.5% to 5% of the sample. Sequenced material: peripheral blood or thyroid tissue (not recorded which). These receptor sequences come from an adult man with Graves' hyperthyroidism.

V is TRBV15 and J is TRBJ2-5; no firm D call. Germline lookup yields CDR1 LNHNV and CDR2 YYDKDF (reference sequence). The CDR3 contains 14 residues. V was shortened by 3 bases and J by 0 bases, with 8 bases between the two germline ends. This CDR3 is CATSSGPDQETQYF. DNA for the CDR3: TGTGCCACCAGCAGTGGTCCGGACCAAGAGACCCAGTACTTC.

Ten or more counts support this clonotype. The CDR3 loop is CASSSKRGQQETQYF. CDR3 nucleotides: TGTGCCAGCAGCTCAAAGAGGGGACAGCAAGAGACCCAGTACTTC. This chain joins TRBV5-8 and TRBJ2-5; 7 bases fit TRBD1. Germline CDR1 reads SGHTS; CDR2 reads YDEGEE. V dropped 3 bases and J dropped 2; count of bases not matched to a gene: 7. There are 15 residues in the CDR3. The complete variable domain, with remaining parts taken from reference TRBV5-8 and TRBJ2-5, reads EAGVTQSPTHLIKTRGQQATLRCSPISGHTSVYWYQQALGLGLQFLLWYDEGEERNRGNFPPRFSGRQFPNYSSELNVNALELEDSALYLCASSSKRGQQETQYFGPGTRLLVL.

Concerning this clonotype: A much larger clonotype is one base distant, so this may be a read error. The V gene is TRBV2, the J gene TRBJ2-2; 8 bases are shared with TRBD1. The J segment lost 0 bases and the V segment lost 6 bases, leaving 3 bases of the junction unmatched. Per germline, CDR1 SNHLY and CDR2 FYNNEI. This CDR3 comprises 15 residues. The chain's CDR3 is CASSLDRANTGELFF. In DNA, the CDR3 is TGTGCCAGCAGCTTGGACAGGGCGAACACCGGGGAGCTGTTTTTT.